Included here is one T cell receptor (beta chain) sequence, with context. Membership in each cohort depended on participant-reported clinical history. Under the authors' procedure: Estimation of nucleated cell counts was performed using reference gene primer amplification. TCRdb's copy holds only in-frame clones and misses some; the assay was immunoSEQ multiplex PCR. The D gene and trimming were derived from the DNA, and the V and J assignments and clone size from that table. The repertoire holds approximately 260,000 clones, roughly four fifths seen once, with 3.4% in the top ten. The sample originates from a study of blood T cell repertoires in COVID-19. Overall study: Acute-phase and convalescent COVID-19 samples originated in the United States, Italy and Spain. Nucleic acid was either cDNA or gDNA, and it came from T cells, B-cell-depleted T cells, or PBMCs.

Deletions cut 6 bases from V and 3 bases from J, with 11 bases between. CDR3 size: 14 residues. Germline values: CDR1 SGHTA, CDR2 FQGTGA. The source of this sequence is a man aged 50 to 60 who had recovered from COVID-19. Material for sequencing was PBMCs or T cells enriched from blood (not recorded which). The gene calls are TRBV7-3 and TRBJ2-2; possibly TRBD2 for D (6 bases). CDR3 nucleotides: TGTGCCAGCAGGCCGGCTAGCGACACCGGGGAGCTGTTTTTT. Encoded protein: CASRPASDTGELFF. Supplemented by reference TRBV7-3 and TRBJ2-2, the full variable domain reads GAGVSQTPSNKVTEKGKYVELRCDPISGHTALYWYRQSLGQGPEFLIYFQGTGAADDSGLPNDRFFAVRPEGSVSTLKIQRTERGDSAVYLCASRPASDTGELFFGEGSRLTVL.